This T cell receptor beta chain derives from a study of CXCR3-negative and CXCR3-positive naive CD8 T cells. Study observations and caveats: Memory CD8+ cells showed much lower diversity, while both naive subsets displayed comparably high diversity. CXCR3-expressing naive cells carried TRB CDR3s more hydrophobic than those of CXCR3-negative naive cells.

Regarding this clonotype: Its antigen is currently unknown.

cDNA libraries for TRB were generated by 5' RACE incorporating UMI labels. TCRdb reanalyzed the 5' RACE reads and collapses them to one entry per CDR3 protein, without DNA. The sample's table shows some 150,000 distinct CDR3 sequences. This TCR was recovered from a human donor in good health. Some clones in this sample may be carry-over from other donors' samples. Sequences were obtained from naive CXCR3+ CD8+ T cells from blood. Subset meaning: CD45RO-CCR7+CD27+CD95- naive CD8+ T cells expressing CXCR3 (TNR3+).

The CDR3 here is CASSPLGLAGDPRSGANVLTF. V and J are TRBV5-1 and TRBJ2-6; the TCRdb call, TRBD2, lacks DNA for checking. This CDR3 comprises 21 residues. The germline V gene has CDR1 SGHRS and CDR2 YFSETQ.